Listed below are T cell receptor beta chains from one sample, sequenced in a study of blood T cells in healthy people across ages. Each CDR3 protein is one row after TCRdb ran MiXCR on the 5' RACE reads. The sample lists approximately 1,700,000 distinct CDR3 sequences; about 39% were seen once. Sequenced input: blood. The source is a human donor in good health. CDR3s include the opening cysteine and the closing phenylalanine or tryptophan. D genes are given only for firm matches. Clone size appears in some rows only: once, few, many, or a class for an expanded clone.

clone_size	v_call	j_call	d_call	cdr3_aa	cdr3_nt
-	TRBV7-2	TRBJ2-5	-	CASSLQTVEQYF	TGTGCCAGCAGCCTGCAAACAGTGGAGCAGTACTTC
-	TRBV27	TRBJ1-1	-	CASSLRDGSEAFF	TGTGCCAGCAGTTTAAGGGACGGAAGTGAAGCTTTCTTT
-	TRBV4-1	TRBJ1-2	TRBD1	CASGRGTDPLRYGYTF	TGCGCCAGCGGCCGAGGGACAGACCCACTTCGCTATGGCTACACCTTC
-	TRBV9	TRBJ2-1	TRBD2	CASRGPSGGSYNEQFF	TGTGCCAGCAGAGGACCTAGCGGGGGCTCCTACAATGAGCAGTTCTTC
-	TRBV20-1	TRBJ2-1	-	CSARHGGPYNEQFF	TGCAGTGCTAGACACGGGGGCCCCTACAATGAGCAGTTCTTC
-	TRBV6-5	TRBJ1-1	-	CASSSRDRTEAFF	TGTGCCAGCAGTAGCCGGGACCGAACTGAAGCTTTCTTT
few	TRBV6-1	TRBJ1-4	-	CASSEGGATNEKLFF	TGTGCCAGCAGTGAGGGGGGTGCAACTAATGAAAAACTGTTTTTT
-	TRBV11-2	TRBJ1-1	-	CASSLDGRATEAFF	TGTGCCAGCAGCTTAGACGGCAGAGCCACTGAAGCTTTCTTT
-	TRBV20-1	TRBJ2-5	TRBD2	CGAPTSGGAAPLKETQYF	TGCGGTGCCCCGACTAGCGGGGGGGCTGCTCCACTAAAAGAGACCCAGTACTTC
few	TRBV12-3/TRBV12-4	TRBJ2-3	-	CASTGGHGTDTQYF	TGTGCCAGCACCGGAGGGCACGGGACAGATACGCAGTATTTT
few	TRBV27	TRBJ1-2	-	CASRTLPGSGYTF	TGTGCCAGCAGGACCCTGCCAGGGAGTGGCTACACCTTC
-	TRBV11-2	TRBJ1-2	-	CASSLEVADYGYTF	TGTGCCAGCAGCTTAGAGGTGGCCGACTATGGCTACACCTTC
few	TRBV29-1	TRBJ2-1	TRBD2	CSVDLPPSGGSSYNEQFF	TGCAGCGTTGATCTCCCCCCTAGCGGGGGTTCCTCCTACAATGAGCAGTTCTTC
many	TRBV7-2	TRBJ2-5	-	CASSVQGRETQYF	TGTGCCAGCAGCGTACAGGGCAGGGAGACCCAGTACTTC
-	TRBV29-1	TRBJ1-2	-	CSVARGSGYTF	TGCAGCGTTGCACGGGGCTCTGGCTACACCTTC
few	TRBV7-2	TRBJ2-1	TRBD2	CASSLVGTSGGGEQFF	TGTGCCAGCAGCTTAGTCGGGACTAGCGGGGGAGGTGAGCAGTTCTTC
-	TRBV5-1	TRBJ2-1	-	CASSLEQGRHNEQFF	TGCGCCAGCAGCTTGGAGCAGGGTAGGCACAATGAGCAGTTCTTC
few	TRBV15	TRBJ1-2	TRBD1	CATSRGGTGDLGGYTF	TGTGCCACCAGCAGAGGAGGGACAGGGGACCTGGGGGGCTACACCTTC
-	TRBV20-1	TRBJ1-1	-	CSPTKTENTEAFF	TGCAGTCCAACTAAGACGGAGAACACTGAAGCTTTCTTT
-	TRBV4-1	TRBJ2-3	-	CASSQGTTGTDTQYF	TGCGCCAGCAGCCAAGGGACAACCGGCACAGATACGCAGTATTTT
-	TRBV15	TRBJ2-7	TRBD1	CATQRDRGPYEQYF	TGTGCCACCCAGCGTGACAGGGGACCCTACGAGCAGTACTTC
-	TRBV28	TRBJ2-7	TRBD1	CASSILRGTGIHEQYF	TGTGCCAGTAGTATCCTCCGAGGGACAGGGATCCACGAGCAGTACTTC
-	TRBV7-3	TRBJ2-7	-	CASNQGGMYEQYF	TGTGCCAGCAACCAGGGGGGAATGTACGAGCAGTACTTC
-	TRBV14	TRBJ2-5	-	CASSQLQGPLETQYF	TGTGCCAGCAGCCAACTACAGGGCCCTCTAGAGACCCAGTACTTC
few	TRBV3-1	TRBJ2-5	-	CASSQAEGAPKETQYF	TGTGCCAGCAGCCAAGCCGAAGGGGCACCTAAAGAGACCCAGTACTTC
few	TRBV4-2	TRBJ2-4	-	CASSQDLSSSKNIQYF	TGTGCCAGCAGCCAAGATTTGTCCTCTTCCAAAAACATTCAGTACTTC
few	TRBV29-1	TRBJ2-7	TRBD1	CSVEGGQGKTYEQYF	TGCAGCGTTGAAGGCGGACAGGGGAAGACCTACGAGCAGTACTTC
few	TRBV7-9	TRBJ1-1	-	CASSPSTQAFF	TGTGCCAGCAGCCCCTCGACTCAAGCTTTCTTT
-	TRBV20-1	TRBJ2-7	-	CSAAGDFYEQYF	TGCAGTGCTGCAGGCGATTTCTACGAGCAGTACTTC
-	TRBV11-2	TRBJ2-5	-	CSSSLATGSQETQYF	TGTTCCAGCAGCTTAGCCACCGGGTCCCAAGAGACCCAGTACTTC
-	TRBV7-6	TRBJ2-1	-	CASSLASRGDEQFF	TGTGCCAGCAGCTTAGCGTCCAGGGGCGATGAGCAGTTCTTC
once	TRBV5-1	TRBJ2-3	TRBD2	CASSFSGLASDTQYF	TGCGCCAGCAGCTTCTCGGGACTAGCGTCAGATACGCAGTATTTT
many	TRBV12-5	TRBJ2-1	-	CASGFYNEQFF	TGTGCCAGCGGGTTTTACAATGAGCAGTTCTTC
few	TRBV5-1	TRBJ2-1	TRBD2	CASSLLASGFHEQFF	TGCGCCAGCAGCTTGCTGGCTAGCGGGTTCCATGAGCAGTTCTTC
-	TRBV10-3	TRBJ2-5	TRBD2	CAISERWSGGPQETQYF	TGTGCCATCAGTGAGAGGTGGAGCGGGGGGCCACAAGAGACCCAGTACTTC
-	TRBV2	TRBJ2-5	-	CASRLEETQYF	TGTGCCAGCCGACTCGAAGAGACCCAGTACTTC
few	TRBV29-1	TRBJ2-7	-	CSVGTRHEQYF	TGCAGCGTTGGGACAAGGCACGAGCAGTACTTC
few	TRBV29-1	TRBJ2-3	TRBD2	CSAGTSGLPTDTQYF	TGCAGCGCTGGGACTAGCGGGCTTCCCACAGATACGCAGTATTTT
-	TRBV5-1	TRBJ1-1	TRBD1	CASSFIQGSTEAFF	TGCGCCAGCAGCTTCATACAGGGGAGCACTGAAGCTTTCTTT
few	TRBV4-2	TRBJ2-5	-	CASSQVLGRQETQYF	TGTGCCAGCAGCCAAGTTCTGGGGAGGCAAGAGACCCAGTACTTC
few	TRBV6-6	TRBJ1-1	-	CASSLPSGQLNTEAFF	TGTGCCAGCAGTTTACCCTCCGGACAGTTAAACACTGAAGCTTTCTTT
-	TRBV7-9	TRBJ1-2	-	CSSSLSGGNYGYTF	TGTTCCAGCAGCTTATCCGGGGGCAACTATGGCTACACCTTC
once	TRBV4-2	TRBJ1-1	-	CASSQAPLDSNTEAFF	TGTGCCAGCAGCCAAGCCCCTTTGGACAGTAATACTGAAGCTTTCTTT
few	TRBV12-3/TRBV12-4	TRBJ1-2	-	CASSFNRQSGYTF	TGTGCCAGCAGTTTTAACCGGCAGTCTGGCTACACCTTC
-	TRBV28	TRBJ2-2	-	CASTRRYANTGELFF	TGTGCCAGCACCCGACGTTACGCGAACACCGGGGAGCTGTTTTTT
few	TRBV7-9	TRBJ2-1	-	CASSLSPNGDEQFF	TGTGCCAGCAGCTTATCTCCCAATGGTGATGAGCAGTTCTTC
-	TRBV12-3/TRBV12-4	TRBJ1-1	TRBD1	CASSPPLADRVGWRIEAFF	TGTGCCAGCAGTCCACCGCTAGCGGACAGGGTAGGGTGGAGGATTGAAGCTTTCTTT
once	TRBV24-1	TRBJ1-1	TRBD1	CATSDGTGYTEAFF	TGTGCCACCAGTGATGGGACAGGGTACACTGAAGCTTTCTTT
-	TRBV20-1	TRBJ2-5	-	CSARPGEEETQYF	TGCAGTGCTCGACCCGGGGAGGAGGAGACCCAGTACTTC
-	TRBV27	TRBJ2-7	TRBD1	CASGNRGRPYEQYF	TGTGCCAGCGGAAACAGGGGGCGCCCCTACGAGCAGTACTTC
-	TRBV7-2	TRBJ2-1	-	CASSLNWGNEQFF	TGTGCCAGCAGCTTAAATTGGGGCAATGAGCAGTTCTTC
medium-sized	TRBV6-2/TRBV6-3	TRBJ2-6	TRBD2	CASSRISGGASGANVLTF	TGTGCCAGCAGTCGGATCAGCGGGGGGGCTTCAGGGGCCAACGTCCTGACTTTC
once	TRBV3-1	TRBJ2-1	-	CACSHRGDSYNEQFF	TGTGCCTGCAGCCATAGGGGGGACTCCTACAATGAGCAGTTCTTC
-	TRBV3-1	TRBJ1-2	-	CASSLQGLLRYGYTF	TGTGCCAGCAGCCTACAGGGCCTCCTTCGTTATGGCTACACCTTC
-	TRBV4-1	TRBJ1-4	TRBD1	CASSHLIIQGVSKEKLFF	TGCGCCAGCAGCCACCTAATCATACAGGGGGTTTCGAAAGAAAAACTGTTTTTT
-	TRBV7-2	TRBJ1-5	-	CASSPRGSIQPQHF	TGTGCCAGCAGCCCCCGGGGTTCCATTCAGCCCCAGCATTTT
few	TRBV12-3/TRBV12-4	TRBJ2-5	-	CASSARGYQETQYF	TGTGCCAGCAGTGCCCGGGGTTACCAAGAGACCCAGTACTTC